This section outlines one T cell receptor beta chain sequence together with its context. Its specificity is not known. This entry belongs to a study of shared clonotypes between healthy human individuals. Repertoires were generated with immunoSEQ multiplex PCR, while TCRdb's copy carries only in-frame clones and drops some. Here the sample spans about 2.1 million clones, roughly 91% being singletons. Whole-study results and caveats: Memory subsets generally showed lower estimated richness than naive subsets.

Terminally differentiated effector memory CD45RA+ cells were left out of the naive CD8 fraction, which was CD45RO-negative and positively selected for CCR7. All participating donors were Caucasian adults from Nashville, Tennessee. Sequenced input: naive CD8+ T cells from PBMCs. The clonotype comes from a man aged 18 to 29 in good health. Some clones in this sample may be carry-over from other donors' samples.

As DNA, the CDR3 is TGTGCCAGTTCGCAGGGTGTGAGTTCCTACAATGAGCAGTTCTTC. This sequence encodes CASSQGVSSYNEQFF. V is TRBV2 and J is TRBJ2-1; TRBD1 might be the D (5 bases). The CDR3 totals 15 residues. Per the germline V gene, CDR1 is SNHLY and CDR2 is FYNNEI. The germline V and J ends were trimmed by 9 bases and 1 base, with 16 bases remaining between them.